The 6 T cell receptor beta chains below were found in one sample sequenced in a study of T cells in Graves' hyperthyroidism and ophthalmopathy. TCR beta CDR3 region amplification was performed from RNA transcripts. RT-PCR in the first round (using the HTBI primer set) targeted the TCR CDR3. TCRdb re-called the multiplex PCR reads through MiXCR, storing one row per CDR3 protein. The data contain about 600,000 distinct CDR3 sequences, roughly 15% of them singletons. Material: blood. The receptors come from a middle-aged woman with Graves' ophthalmopathy.

This clonotype was recorded at least ten times. The chain employs TRBV5-1 and TRBJ2-3; 12 nucleotides agree with TRBD1. This CDR3 region has 16 residues. Trimming took 0 bases from V and 6 from J; bases not matched to a gene: 5. The germline V gene has CDR1 SGHRS and CDR2 YFSETQ. The CDR3 DNA reads TGCGCCAGCAGCTTGGCCGCGGGACAGGGGGCCGATACGCAGTATTTT. It encodes CASSLAAGQGADTQYF.

This chain links TRBV5-4 with TRBJ1-6, with D possibly matching TRBD1 (5 bases). The CDR3 has 15 amino acids. CDR1 SGHNT and CDR2 YYREEE come from the germline V gene (reference sequence). V lost 4 bases to trimming and J lost 7 bases, with 15 bases between them. In nucleotides, the CDR3 is TGTGCCAGCAGCCCCTCCACGGGGCGGAATTCACCCCTCCACTTT. It is translated as CASSPSTGRNSPLHF.

The CDR3 protein is CASSQATGWITEAFF. The CDR3 nucleotides read TGCGCCAGCAGCCAGGCGACAGGATGGATCACTGAAGCTTTCTTT. The genes are TRBV4-1 and TRBJ1-1, with D possibly matching TRBD1 (6 bases). Trimming pared 3 bases from V and 4 bases from J, leaving 15 bases between. The CDR3 length is 15 residues. Looked up from germline, CDR1 is MGHRA and CDR2 is YSYEKL.

In its sample, this clonotype was seen many times. The J gene is TRBJ2-7, the V gene TRBV11-2, with 11 bases identical to TRBD2. The V gene's germline CDR1 is SGHAT and CDR2 FQNNGV. The ends lost 5 bases at V and 5 bases at J; junction bases unmatched: 8. There are 15 residues in the CDR3. CDR3 DNA sequence: TGTGCCAGCAGCATGATAGCGGGAGGGCCCCACGAGCAGTACTTC. Translated, it gives CASSMIAGGPHEQYF.

Comment on this clonotype: This may be a read error, as it is one base from a much larger clone. The genes are TRBV2 and TRBJ2-5; tentative D call: TRBD2 (5 bases). The germline V gene has CDR1 SNHLY and CDR2 FYNNEI. The CDR3 extends over 14 amino acids. The CDR3 is CAGSSPPEGETQYF. The CDR3 DNA reads TGTGCCGGCAGTTCACCGCCTGAGGGAGAGACCCAGTACTTC.

The CDR3 sequence: CASSVQAGVTGELFF. CDR3 coding DNA: TGTGCCAGCAGCGTTCAAGCGGGAGTCACCGGGGAGCTGTTTTTT. The chain has TRBV9 and TRBJ2-2, with TRBD2 identical over 8 bases. The CDR3 extends over 15 amino acids. Germline values: CDR1 SGDLS, CDR2 YYNGEE. The V and J ends lost 2 bases and 4 bases, in that order; junction bases with no gene match: 4.